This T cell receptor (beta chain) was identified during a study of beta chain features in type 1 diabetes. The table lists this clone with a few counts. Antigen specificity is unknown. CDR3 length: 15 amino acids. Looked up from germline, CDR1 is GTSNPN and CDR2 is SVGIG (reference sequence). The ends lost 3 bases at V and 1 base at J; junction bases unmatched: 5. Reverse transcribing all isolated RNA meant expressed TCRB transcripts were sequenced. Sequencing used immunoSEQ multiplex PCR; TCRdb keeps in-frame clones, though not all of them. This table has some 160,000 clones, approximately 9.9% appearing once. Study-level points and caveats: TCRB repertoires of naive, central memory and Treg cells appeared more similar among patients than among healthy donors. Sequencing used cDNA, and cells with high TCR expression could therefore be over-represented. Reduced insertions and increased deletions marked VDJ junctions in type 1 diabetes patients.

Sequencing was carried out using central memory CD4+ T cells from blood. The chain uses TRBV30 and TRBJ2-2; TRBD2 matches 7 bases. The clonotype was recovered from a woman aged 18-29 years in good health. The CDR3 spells CAWRRPGGNTGELFF. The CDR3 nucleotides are TGTGCCTGGAGAAGGCCGGGAGGGAACACCGGGGAGCTGTTTTTT.